This T cell receptor beta chain is drawn from a study of cytomegalovirus exposure and HLA in healthy donors. The PCR made use of 60 Vbeta and 13 Jbeta primers. Profiled with immunoSEQ multiplex PCR; TCRdb holds only in-frame clones, not every one. The sample lists 160,000 or so clones, roughly 76% occurring once. Germline V gene lookup returns CDR1 SQVTM and CDR2 ANQGSEA. V lost 1 base and J lost 6; bases outside the gene matches: 6. The CDR3 spans 14 residues. This clonotype was obtained from a man aged 60-69 years in good health and CMV-seronegative. This sequence joins TRBV29-1 and TRBJ1-1, with 9 nucleotides matching TRBD1. The sample comprised PBMCs. CDR3 residues: CSVEAGQGIAEAFF. The DNA of the CDR3 is TGCAGCGTTGAAGCCGGACAGGGGATCGCTGAAGCTTTCTTT.